In its sample, the clone carrying this T cell receptor (beta chain) was seen a few times. The target antigen is unknown. The record originates from a study of post-analysis software for immune sequencing data. Carried by the TCR beta cDNA libraries were unique molecular identifiers. In TCRdb, the PCR reads were re-called with MiXCR into one record per CDR3 protein. The sample consists of more than 450,000 distinct CDR3 sequences, around 31% of them appearing once. Germline V gives CDR1 SGHDT, CDR2 YYEEEE. The CDR3 loop spans 15 amino acids. Deletions cut 1 base from V and 0 bases from J, with 10 bases between. Study observations and caveats: TRBV5-6, TRBV5-1 and TRBV20-1 were among several TRBV segments more frequent in patients than controls.

This chain links TRBV5-6 with TRBJ2-5, with D tentatively TRBD1 (5 bases). Source material: blood. The source of this sequence is a girl aged 2-17 years with multiple sclerosis. The CDR3 sequence is CASSLRSGYQETQYF. The CDR3 region has the DNA TGTGCCAGCAGCTTGAGGTCAGGGTACCAAGAGACCCAGTACTTC.